Given below is one T cell receptor (beta chain) in context. The antigen is not known. The treatment: around 19 received Ad26.COV2.S at low or high dose, single or two shots; 5 received placebo; per-sample allocation not given. Sampling was done on day 63 after the first vaccine or placebo injection. This table comes from immunoSEQ multiplex PCR, and its TCRdb copy is limited to in-frame clones, with some not included. Of about 350,000 clones detected, approximately 90% appear once; the ten largest clones hold just under 5%. These data originate in a study of Ad26.COV2.S vaccination and SARS-CoV-2 variants. The CDR3 runs 14 residues. Trimming shortened V by 7 bases and J by 5 bases, and 18 bases separated the two germline ends. CDR1 and CDR2 (germline): MNHEY, SVGAGI. Study conclusions and caveats: Vaccinated individuals (as opposed to placebo recipients) had higher spike-specific TCR breadth.

The chain combines TRBV6-5 with TRBJ2-7; tentative D call: TRBD2 (6 bases). The material sequenced was peripheral blood, taken in a trial of Ad26.COV2.S vaccine versus placebo. The clonotype was recovered from a person aged 18-60 years who received the Ad26.COV2.S COVID-19 vaccine or a placebo. The CDR3 DNA sequence: TGTGCCAGCACCGGCTCCGGGAGATGGGACGAGCAGTACTTC. Translated: CASTGSGRWDEQYF.